These 18 T cell receptor beta chains share one sample of origin, sequenced in a study of naive and memory T cell subsets. Points from the study as a whole: Possibly reflecting memory cells re-expressing CD45RA, a few larger clonotypes occurred in naive repertoires, especially CD8.

Both TRBC1 and TRBC2 were covered by a beta constant-region primer of two equimolar oligonucleotides. Four rounds of PCR amplified the ligated cDNA using nested alpha and beta constant-region primers plus SP2. MiXCR, run by TCRdb on the UMI-ligation and nested PCR reads, gives a single entry per CDR3 protein. The sample contains about 150,000 distinct CDR3 sequences, roughly 22% of which appear only once. Their antigens are not known. The sequencing sample was made of naive CD4+ T cells from blood. The receptors here all came from a human donor in good health.

Many counts were recorded for this clonotype. The junction departs from germline at one end; a sequencing error may be responsible. V and J are TRBV7-7 and TRBJ2-5; D is possibly TRBD2 (5 bases). CDR1 and CDR2 from the germline V gene are SSHAT and FNYEAQ (reference sequence). This CDR3 region has 15 residues. The CDR3 region has the DNA TGTGCTAGCAGCTTAGCGCCCCGACGCCCAGAGACCCAGTACTTC. Protein sequence: CASSLAPRRPETQYF.

The chain couples TRBV7-9 to TRBJ2-6; perhaps D is TRBD1 or TRBD2 (5 bases each). This CDR3 has 18 residues. Looked up from germline, CDR1 is SEHNR and CDR2 is FQNEAQ (reference sequence). Trimming left V 3 bases short and J 3 bases short, with 18 bases between. CDR3 amino acids: CASSLFPGPIFGANVLTF. CDR3 DNA: TGTGCCAGCAGCTTGTTTCCGGGGCCAATCTTTGGGGCCAACGTCCTGACTTTC. Based on the CDR3 plus reference TRBV7-9 and TRBJ2-6, the full variable domain is DTGVSQNPRHKITKRGQNVTFRCDPISEHNRLYWYRQTLGQGPEFLTYFQNEAQLEKSRLLSDRFSAERPKGSFSTLEIQRTEQGDSAMYLCASSLFPGPIFGANVLTFGAGSRLTVL.

V and J are TRBV30 and TRBJ2-1; tentatively, D is TRBD1 or TRBD2 (7 bases each). Germline assignment: CDR1 GTSNPN and CDR2 SVGIG (reference sequence). The CDR3 totals 12 residues. The germline V and J ends were trimmed by 4 bases and 6 bases, with 10 bases remaining between them. The CDR3 nucleotides read TGTGCCTGGACAGGGGGGGTCAATGAGCAGTTCTTC. Translation: CAWTGGVNEQFF.

J is TRBJ1-5 and V is TRBV28; tentative D call: TRBD1 (6 bases). V was pared by 2 bases and J by 1 base, with 9 bases between. CDR1 is MDHEN, CDR2 SYDVKM, per germline. The CDR3 loop spans 15 amino acids. CDR3 in amino acids: CASSLHGTSNQPQHF. The CDR3, as DNA: TGTGCCAGCAGTTTACACGGGACAAGCAATCAGCCCCAGCATTTT.

This clonotype occurred a few times. The chain combines TRBV27 with TRBJ2-3; the D is unclear. Trimming took 7 bases from V and 7 from J, leaving 12 bases between them. Germline V gene lookup returns CDR1 MNHEY and CDR2 SMNVEV (reference sequence). The CDR3 is 12 amino acids. The DNA of the CDR3 is TGTGCCAGCACCACGACACGAAATACGCAGTATTTT. This codes for CASTTTRNTQYF.

This clonotype was picked up a small number of times. The rearrangement uses TRBV29-1 and TRBJ2-3; possible D gene TRBD1, 7 bases. V shed 7 bases and J shed 3 bases, with 14 bases lying between them. Germline values: CDR1 SQVTM, CDR2 ANQGSEA. This CDR3 is built from 13 residues. The CDR3 bases are TGCAGCGCCAGCAGGGGGGTTACAGATACGCAGTATTTT. It is translated as CSASRGVTDTQYF.

This clonotype appeared a few times. The chain joins TRBV29-1 to TRBJ2-5; perhaps D is TRBD1 or TRBD2 (5 bases each). The CDR3 loop spans 11 amino acids. Germline CDR1 reads SQVTM; CDR2 reads ANQGSEA. V was clipped by 8 bases and J by 4 bases, with 11 bases between them. This CDR3 is CSTGGRETQYF. DNA of the CDR3: TGCAGCACTGGGGGTAGAGAGACCCAGTACTTC.

The CDR3 loop reads CASSLRGGFNSPLHF. The CDR3, as DNA: TGTGCCAGCAGCTTACGAGGCGGATTTAATTCACCCCTCCACTTT. The chain joins TRBV5-4 to TRBJ1-6; D not certain. Germline V CDR1 and CDR2: SGHNT, YYREEE (reference sequence). This CDR3 region has 15 residues. V lost 2 bases to trimming and J lost 6 bases, with 12 bases between them.

This clonotype was detected a few times. The J gene is TRBJ2-7, the V gene TRBV18; D may correspond to TRBD1 or TRBD2 (5 bases each). Per the germline V gene, CDR1 is KGHSH and CDR2 is LQKENI. V gave up 1 base and J gave up 7 bases, with 23 bases separating them. The CDR3 has 17 residues. CDR3 sequence (DNA): TGTGCCAGCTCACCACGATCAGGGAGCATCCTGTACGTGGAGCAGTACTTC. Translating it yields CASSPRSGSILYVEQYF.

This clonotype has more than one count but fewer than ten. CDR3 bases: TGTGCCAGCAGCTTAGGCCCGGGAATTAGCTACGAGCAGTACTTC. Protein product: CASSLGPGISYEQYF. The chain links TRBV11-2 to TRBJ2-7; tentatively, D is TRBD2 (5 bases). The CDR3 is made up of 15 amino acids. V was pared by 1 base and J by 3 bases, with 13 bases between. From germline, CDR1 is SGHAT and CDR2 FQNNGV.

The J gene is TRBJ2-6, the V gene TRBV5-1; no reliable D call. This CDR3 contains 13 residues. The V and J ends lost 5 bases and 4 bases respectively, with 7 bases between them. Germline-derived CDR1 and CDR2 are SGHRS and YFSETQ. The CDR3 DNA is TGCGCCAGCAGTATGGCCGGGGCCAACGTCCTGACTTTC. This codes for CASSMAGANVLTF. Full variable domain (missing parts from reference TRBV5-1 and TRBJ2-6): KAGVTQTPRYLIKTRGQQVTLSCSPISGHRSVSWYQQTPGQGLQFLFEYFSETQRNKGNFPGRFSGRQFSNSRSEMNVSTLELGDSALYLCASSMAGANVLTFGAGSRLTVL.

Ten or more counts support this clonotype. The V gene is TRBV20-1, the J gene TRBJ2-3; D is uncertain. CDR3 length equals 13 residues. Germline CDR1 and CDR2: DFQATT and SNEGSKA (reference sequence). V was cut by 6 bases and J by 5 bases, with 15 bases left in between. The CDR3 here is CSARSDPGDTQYF. CDR3 coding DNA: TGCAGTGCCCGGTCGGACCCCGGAGATACGCAGTATTTT.

This clonotype was detected a few times. The chain joins TRBV10-3 to TRBJ2-5; 8 positions match TRBD2. The CDR3 contains 13 residues. The germline CDR1 and CDR2 sequences are ENHRY and SYGVKD. V was pared by 8 bases and J by 2 bases, with 4 bases of the junction left unmatched. The CDR3 sequence: CAIRTSSQETQYF. For the CDR3, the DNA is TGTGCCATCCGGACTAGCAGTCAAGAGACCCAGTACTTC.

This clonotype was seen only a few times. This chain joins TRBV20-1 and TRBJ2-1; D is unresolved. Germline values: CDR1 DFQATT, CDR2 SNEGSKA (reference sequence). With 6 bases removed from V and 0 bases from J, the gap between germline ends came to 15 bases. The length of the CDR3 is 15 residues. The CDR3 protein is CSAISGASSYNEQFF. Written as DNA, the CDR3 is TGCAGTGCCATTTCCGGCGCGAGCTCCTACAATGAGCAGTTCTTC.

In this sample, this clonotype turned up a few times. Relative to the germline gene, one junction end is altered; a read error may explain this. The genes are TRBV7-7 and TRBJ2-7; no definite D call. The length of the CDR3 is 13 residues. Germline lookup yields CDR1 SSHAT and CDR2 FNYEAQ (reference sequence). The CDR3 sequence is CASSPGRDSEQYF. The CDR3 DNA is TGTGCTAGCAGCCCCGGTAGGGATTCCGAGCAGTACTTC.

Only a few counts were recorded for this clonotype. J is TRBJ2-3 and V is TRBV18; D gene uncertain. CDR1 and CDR2 from the germline V gene are KGHSH and LQKENI. V lost 2 bases, J lost 0 bases, and 12 bases lay in between. CDR3 length: 16 residues. The CDR3, as DNA: TGTGCCAGCTCACCAGCAAGATTGTCTAGCACAGATACGCAGTATTTT. This gives the protein CASSPARLSSTDTQYF. Full variable domain (missing parts from reference TRBV18 and TRBJ2-3): NAGVMQNPRHLVRRRGQEARLRCSPMKGHSHVYWYRQLPEEGLKFMVYLQKENIIDESGMPKERFSAEFPKEGPSILRIQQVVRGDSAAYFCASSPARLSSTDTQYFGPGTRLTVL.

The J gene is TRBJ2-3, the V gene TRBV7-2; 8 bases are a match to TRBD1. The junction had 2 bases not matched to a gene; V was cut back by 3 bases and J by 0 bases. The CDR3 sequence is 15 residues long. The germline V gene has CDR1 SGHTA and CDR2 FQGNSA. The CDR3 DNA follows: TGTGCCAGCAGCTTCGACAGGGGTAGCACAGATACGCAGTATTTT. It yields the protein CASSFDRGSTDTQYF.

This chain links TRBV6-6 with TRBJ2-1; TRBD2 agrees at 9 bases. Germline trimming cut 0 bases from V and 5 bases from J; bases unmatched to any gene: 2. CDR1 MNHNY and CDR2 SVGAGI come from the germline V gene (reference sequence). The CDR3 covers 15 residues. The CDR3 nucleotides are TGTGCCAGCAGTTACTCGAGACTAGCGGACAATGAGCAGTTCTTC. Translated, it gives CASSYSRLADNEQFF.